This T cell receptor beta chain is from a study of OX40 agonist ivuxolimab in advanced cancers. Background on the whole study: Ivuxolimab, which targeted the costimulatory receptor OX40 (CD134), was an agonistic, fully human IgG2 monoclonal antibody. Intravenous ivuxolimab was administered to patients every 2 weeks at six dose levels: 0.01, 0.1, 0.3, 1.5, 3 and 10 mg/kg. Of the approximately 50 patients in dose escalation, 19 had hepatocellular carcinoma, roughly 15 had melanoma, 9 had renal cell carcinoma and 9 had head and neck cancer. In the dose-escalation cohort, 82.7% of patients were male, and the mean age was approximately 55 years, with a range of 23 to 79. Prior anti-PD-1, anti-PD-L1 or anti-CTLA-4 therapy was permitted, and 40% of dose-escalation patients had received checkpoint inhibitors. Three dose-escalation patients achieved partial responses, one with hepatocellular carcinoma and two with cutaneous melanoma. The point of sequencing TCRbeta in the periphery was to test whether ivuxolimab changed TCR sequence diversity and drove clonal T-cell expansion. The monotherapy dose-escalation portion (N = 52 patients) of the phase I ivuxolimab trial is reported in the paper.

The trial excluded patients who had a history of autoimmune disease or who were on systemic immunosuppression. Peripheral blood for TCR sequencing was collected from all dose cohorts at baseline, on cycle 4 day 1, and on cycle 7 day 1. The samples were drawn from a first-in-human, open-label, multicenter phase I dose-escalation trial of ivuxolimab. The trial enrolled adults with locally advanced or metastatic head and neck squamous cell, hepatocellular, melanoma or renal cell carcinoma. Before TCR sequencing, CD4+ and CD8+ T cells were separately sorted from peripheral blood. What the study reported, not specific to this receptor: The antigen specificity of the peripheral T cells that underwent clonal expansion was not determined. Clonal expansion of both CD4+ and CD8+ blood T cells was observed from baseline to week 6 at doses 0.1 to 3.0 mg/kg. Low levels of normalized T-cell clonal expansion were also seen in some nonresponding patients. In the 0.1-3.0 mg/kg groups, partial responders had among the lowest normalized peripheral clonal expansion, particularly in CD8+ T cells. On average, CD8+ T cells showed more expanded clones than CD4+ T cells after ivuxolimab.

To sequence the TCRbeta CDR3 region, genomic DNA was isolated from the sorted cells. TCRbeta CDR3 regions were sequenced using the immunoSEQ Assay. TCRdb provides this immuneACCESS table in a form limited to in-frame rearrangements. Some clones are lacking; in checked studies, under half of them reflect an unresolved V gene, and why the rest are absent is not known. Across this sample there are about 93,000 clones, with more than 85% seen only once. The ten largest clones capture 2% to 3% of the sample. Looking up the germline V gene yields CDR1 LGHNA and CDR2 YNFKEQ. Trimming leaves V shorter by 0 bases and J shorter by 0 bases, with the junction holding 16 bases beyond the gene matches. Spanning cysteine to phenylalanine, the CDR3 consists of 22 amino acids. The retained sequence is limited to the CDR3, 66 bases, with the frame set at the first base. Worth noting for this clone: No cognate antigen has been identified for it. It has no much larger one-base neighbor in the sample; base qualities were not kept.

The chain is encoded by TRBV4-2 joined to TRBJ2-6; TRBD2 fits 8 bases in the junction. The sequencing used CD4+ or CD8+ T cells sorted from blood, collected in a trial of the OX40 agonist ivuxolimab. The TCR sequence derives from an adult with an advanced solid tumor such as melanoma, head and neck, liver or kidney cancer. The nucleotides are TGTGCCAGCAGCCAAGATCGGTATTCCTCGGGGGGGAAATTCTCTGGGGCCAACGTCCTGACTTTC. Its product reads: CASSQDRYSSGGKFSGANVLTF.